This section outlines one TCR beta chain sequence together with its context. This sample is drawn from a study of patients and donors after allogeneic stem cell transplantation. Each CDR3 protein is one row after TCRdb ran MiXCR on the RT-PCR reads. The sample lists approximately 170,000 distinct CDR3 sequences, roughly 31% occurring once. J gave up 0 bases and V 5 bases, and 4 bases lay outside the gene matches. Per the germline V gene, CDR1 is SEHNR and CDR2 is FQNEAQ (reference sequence). The CDR3 has 14 amino acids. The sequenced sample was blood, either unsorted or a sorted T cell fraction (not recorded which). The V and J genes are TRBV7-9 and TRBJ2-7; 7 nucleotides match TRBD2. The receptor was isolated from a human donor who was either an allogeneic HSCT recipient or a stem cell or donor lymphocyte infusion donor (not recorded which). It is not recorded whose cells these are; they may come from a transplant donor. This chain's CDR3 is CASSPRDYSYEQYF. The CDR3 DNA sequence: TGTGCCAGCAGCCCCCGGGACTACTCCTACGAGCAGTACTTC.